These 28 T cell receptor beta chains share one sample of origin, sequenced in a study of beta chain features in type 1 diabetes. Whole-study results and caveats: Among all four CD4+ subsets, Type 1 diabetes patients had TCRB CDR3s that were moderately but significantly shorter.

Every isolated RNA sample was fully reverse transcribed, so sequencing captured expressed TCRB transcripts. Profiling relied on immunoSEQ multiplex PCR, and the TCRdb table lists in-frame clones only, not all of them. The table includes 300,000 to 450,000 clones, roughly 12% detected once. No cognate antigen is known for these TCRs. Source material: naive CD4+ T cells from blood. These TCRs come from a woman aged 18 to 35 with type 1 diabetes.

The V and J genes are TRBV5-8 and TRBJ2-3; tentatively, D is TRBD1 (5 bases). CDR3 length: 12 amino acids. V lost 5 bases and J lost 6, with 10 bases in between. Looked up from germline, CDR1 is SGHTS and CDR2 is YDEGEE. The CDR3 sequence: CASRGQSDTQYF. The DNA for the CDR3 is TGTGCCAGCAGAGGACAATCCGATACGCAGTATTTT.

The rearrangement links TRBV14 to TRBJ2-5; perhaps TRBD1 as D (6 bases). Germline V gene data show CDR1 as SGHDN and CDR2 as FVKESK. This CDR3 has 15 amino acids. V gave up 3 bases and J gave up 2 bases, with 13 bases separating them. CDR3 coding DNA: TGTGCCAGCAGCCACCACTTGACAGGACAAGAGACCCAGTACTTC. Its translation is CASSHHLTGQETQYF.

This clone was seen a handful of times. This rearrangement joins TRBV28 to TRBJ2-5, with 14 bases aligning to TRBD2. J gave up 4 bases and V 5 bases, and 6 bases lay outside the gene matches. This CDR3 is built from 16 residues. Germline loops: CDR1 MDHEN, CDR2 SYDVKM. The CDR3 DNA reads TGTGCCAGCAGTCCCCCGGGACTAGCGGGAGCAGAGACCCAGTACTTC. Its translation: CASSPPGLAGAETQYF.

With respect to this clone: The sample has other DNA sequences that encode this CDR3 too. This chain links TRBV7-2 with TRBJ2-5; 7 bases agree with TRBD2. The germline gives CDR1 SGHTA, CDR2 FQGNSA. J lost 2 bases, V lost 5 bases, and 5 bases had no gene match. This CDR3 has 14 amino acids. CDR3 DNA: TGTGCCAGCAGCCGGAGCGGGGTACAAGAGACCCAGTACTTC. Encoded protein: CASSRSGVQETQYF.

For this clone: The same CDR3 also results from other DNA sequences found in this sample. The gene calls are TRBV20-1 and TRBJ1-2; D might be TRBD1 (5 bases). This CDR3 is built from 10 residues. The germline V gene encodes CDR1 DFQATT and CDR2 SNEGSKA (reference sequence). Trimming stripped 1 base from V and 8 bases from J, with 5 bases between. As DNA, the CDR3 is TGCAGTGCTAGAGGGGGCGGCTACACCTTC. It yields the protein CSARGGGYTF.

The rearrangement joins TRBV9 to TRBJ2-2; the D gene is possibly TRBD2 (6 bases). The CDR3 extends over 16 amino acids. CDR1 is SGDLS, CDR2 YYNGEE, per germline. The ends were cut back, 2 bases at V and 2 bases at J, with 13 bases in the middle. In DNA form, the CDR3 reads TGTGCCAGCAGCGTTGATGCGGGATTCAACACCGGGGAGCTGTTTTTT. Its protein product is CASSVDAGFNTGELFF.

The chain couples TRBV6-6 to TRBJ2-5; a possible D gene is TRBD1 (7 bases). Germline V CDR1 and CDR2: MNHNY, SVGAGI (reference sequence). Trimming removed 4 bases at V and 5 bases at J, with 20 bases between. This CDR3 is built from 16 residues. The CDR3 DNA follows: TGTGCCAGCAGTTTTCATCGGGAGAGGGGGCGGGAGACCCAGTACTTC. Amino acids: CASSFHRERGRETQYF.

This clone was picked up a small number of times. The chain links TRBV7-2 to TRBJ2-1; TRBD2 is a possible D gene (5 bases). Trimming took off 1 base at V and 0 bases at J, with 10 bases between the two ends. The germline V gene encodes CDR1 SGHTA and CDR2 FQGNSA. The CDR3 is 16 residues long. The DNA of the CDR3 is TGTGCCAGCAGCTTAGTTAGGCTAGCCTCCTACAATGAGCAGTTCTTC. Encoded protein: CASSLVRLASYNEQFF.

This clone has just a few counts. The V and J genes are TRBV29-1 and TRBJ2-7, with 12 bases matching TRBD2. The J segment lost 4 bases and the V segment lost 6 bases, leaving 4 bases of the junction unmatched. CDR1 and CDR2 (germline): SQVTM, ANQGSEA. The CDR3 sequence is 13 residues long. In nucleotides, the CDR3 is TGCAGCGTACAGACTAGCGGGAGATACGAGCAGTACTTC. Protein product: CSVQTSGRYEQYF.

The genes are TRBV5-4 and TRBJ2-7, with 8 nucleotides matching TRBD2. V trimming: 0 bases; J trimming: 0 bases; junction bases outside the gene matches: 8. The CDR3 has 17 residues. CDR1 SGHNT and CDR2 YYREEE come from the germline V gene (reference sequence). CDR3 protein: CASSLDLASGFSYEQYF. CDR3 coding DNA: TGTGCCAGCAGCTTGGATCTCGCTAGCGGGTTCTCCTACGAGCAGTACTTC.

This rearrangement joins TRBV7-2 to TRBJ2-5; possible D gene TRBD2, 6 bases. The CDR3 is 16 residues long. Germline loops: CDR1 SGHTA, CDR2 FQGNSA. V was clipped by 3 bases and J by 1 base, with 15 bases between them. As DNA, the CDR3 is TGTGCCAGCAGCTTCCTGGGGCGGGGACTCCAAGAGACCCAGTACTTC. This sequence encodes CASSFLGRGLQETQYF.

This clone was counted between two and nine times. V is TRBV4-3 and J is TRBJ2-7; D may be TRBD2 (5 bases). The V and J ends lost 0 bases and 0 bases respectively, with 12 bases between them. The CDR3 contains 16 residues. From germline, CDR1 is LGHNA and CDR2 YSLEER. The CDR3 DNA reads as TGCGCCAGCAGCCAAGAGTACGGGAAGGGCTCCTACGAGCAGTACTTC. Translation gives CASSQEYGKGSYEQYF.

In this sample, this clone turned up a few times. The V gene is TRBV23-1, the J gene TRBJ2-7, with a weak D call TRBD1 (5 bases). TRBV23-1 is designated an ORF whose function remains uncertain. This CDR3 spans 14 amino acids. V lost 5 bases and J 1 base, leaving 12 bases between the germline ends. Written as DNA, the CDR3 is TGCGCCAGCAGTGATGACAGCACTTCCTACGAGCAGTACTTC. Encoded protein: CASSDDSTSYEQYF.

About this clone: The junction does not match germline at one end; this may be a read error. This chain uses TRBV5-1 with TRBJ2-7, with TRBD1 as a possible D gene (5 bases). CDR1 is SGHRS, CDR2 YFSETQ, per germline. This CDR3 has 14 residues. CDR3 protein: CASSASQGWNLPLF. CDR3 sequence (DNA): TGCGCCAGCAGCGCAAGCCAGGGATGGAATCTCCCACTCTTC.

Points on this clone: The identical CDR3 is also encoded by other nucleotide sequences in the sample. This rearrangement joins TRBV28 to TRBJ2-7; 7 nucleotides match TRBD2. The CDR3 is made up of 14 amino acids. Germline CDR1 MDHEN, CDR2 SYDVKM. Trimming cost V 3 bases and J 0 bases; bases outside gene matches: 2. CDR3 coding DNA: TGTGCCAGCAGTTTGGGGGGGAGCTCCTACGAGCAGTACTTC. Amino acid sequence: CASSLGGSSYEQYF.

The chain is built from TRBV7-9 and TRBJ1-3; D not resolved. V lost 3 bases and J lost 8, with 5 bases in between. The CDR3 covers 11 residues. CDR1 and CDR2 (germline): SEHNR, FQNEAQ (reference sequence). CDR3 DNA: TGTGCCAGCAGCTTTCGGGACACCATATATTTT. Amino acids: CASSFRDTIYF. Based on the CDR3 plus reference TRBV7-9 and TRBJ1-3, the full variable domain is DTGVSQNPRHKITKRGQNVTFRCDPISEHNRLYWYRQTLGQGPEFLTYFQNEAQLEKSRLLSDRFSAERPKGSFSTLEIQRTEQGDSAMYLCASSFRDTIYFGEGSWLTVV.

There are a few counts of this clone. The chain combines TRBV28 with TRBJ1-1; a possible D gene is TRBD1 (5 bases). Germline CDR1 reads MDHEN; CDR2 reads SYDVKM. Trimming stripped 3 bases from V and 7 bases from J, with 6 bases between. The CDR3 is 11 residues long. CDR3 in amino acids: CASSLQGEAFF. The DNA of the CDR3 is TGTGCCAGCAGTTTGCAGGGTGAAGCTTTCTTT.

This clone appeared a few times. The chain couples TRBV20-1 to TRBJ1-4; D call uncertain. This CDR3 region has 11 residues. Germline V gives CDR1 DFQATT, CDR2 SNEGSKA (reference sequence). CDR3 sequence (DNA): TGCATCGCGCGGGGTAATGAAAAACTGTTTTTT. This gives the protein CIARGNEKLFF.

The V and J genes are TRBV15 and TRBJ1-5, with TRBD1 identical over 7 bases. The CDR3 spans 14 residues. CDR1 and CDR2 (germline): LNHNV, YYDKDF (reference sequence). The V gene end was trimmed by 6 bases and the J gene end by 10 bases; junction bases not matched to a gene: 12. CDR3 protein: CATSAPDRLSPQHF. CDR3 sequence (DNA): TGTGCCACCAGTGCCCCGGACAGGCTTTCTCCCCAGCATTTT. Using reference TRBV15 and TRBJ1-5 for the parts outside the CDR3, the full variable domain is DAMVIQNPRYQVTQFGKPVTLSCSQTLNHNVMYWYQQKSSQAPKLLFHYYDKDFNNEADTPDNFQSRRPNTSFCFLDIRSPGLGDTAMYLCATSAPDRLSPQHFGDGTRLSIL.

The sample holds a few counts of this clone. The genes are TRBV6-6 and TRBJ2-4; a possible D gene is TRBD1 (6 bases). CDR3 length equals 15 residues. Germline V gene sequence: CDR1 MNHNY, CDR2 SVGAGI (reference sequence). With 4 bases removed from V and 4 bases from J, the gap between germline ends came to 14 bases. CDR3 nucleotides: TGTGCCAGCAGTTTCCCGACAGGAAGAAAAAACATTCAGTACTTC. It encodes CASSFPTGRKNIQYF.

The V call is TRBV7-2, the J call TRBJ2-7; 13 positions match TRBD2. The CDR3 consists of 15 residues. CDR1 is SGHTA, CDR2 FQGNSA, per germline. V was clipped by 5 bases and J by 6 bases; unmatched bases: 7. CDR3 sequence reads: CASSPSRLAGGEQYF. The CDR3 DNA reads as TGTGCCAGCAGCCCTAGCCGACTAGCGGGAGGCGAGCAGTACTTC.

This clone appeared a few times. The chain links TRBV4-3 to TRBJ2-1; 8 bases align to TRBD2. The CDR3 is 14 amino acids. The V gene end was trimmed by 5 bases and the J gene end by 4 bases; junction bases not matched to a gene: 4. Germline CDR1 LGHNA, CDR2 YSLEER. The CDR3 DNA follows: TGCGCCAGCAGCAGGAGCGGGGGATACAATGAGCAGTTCTTC. Its translation is CASSRSGGYNEQFF.

The gene calls are TRBV25-1 and TRBJ2-2; 7 bases are shared with TRBD1. Germline lookup yields CDR1 MGHDK and CDR2 SYGVNS. The CDR3 contains 15 residues. The junction had 8 bases not matched to a gene; V was cut back by 8 bases and J by 2 bases. The CDR3 nucleotides are TGTGCCAGCTTGCCGGGACAGAGAAACACCGGGGAGCTGTTTTTT. Its protein is CASLPGQRNTGELFF.

This clone has more than one count but fewer than ten. The chain has TRBV6-6 and TRBJ1-5; tentatively, D is TRBD1 (5 bases). The CDR3 loop spans 13 amino acids. Germline CDR1 reads MNHNY; CDR2 reads SVGAGI (reference sequence). The V end lost 9 bases, the J end lost 4 bases, and 13 bases lay between the germline ends. The CDR3 DNA reads as TGTGCCAGTCAGCGGGGGGAAAATCAGCCCCAGCATTTT. It encodes CASQRGENQPQHF.

V is TRBV28 and J is TRBJ1-5; no firm D call. V was cut by 3 bases and J by 7 bases, with 7 bases left in between. This CDR3 spans 12 amino acids. The V gene's germline CDR1 is MDHEN and CDR2 SYDVKM. The CDR3 DNA reads TGTGCCAGCAGTTTCCTCTTCCAGCCCCAGCATTTT. It encodes CASSFLFQPQHF.

The rearrangement links TRBV18 to TRBJ2-7; 10 bases match TRBD2. This CDR3 is built from 15 residues. Trimming at V came to 3 bases and at J to 5 bases, leaving 7 bases not matched to a gene. CDR1 is KGHSH, CDR2 LQKENI, per germline. Here the CDR3 DNA reads TGTGCCAGCTCACCCCTCACTAGCGGGACCCACGAGCAGTACTTC. Its protein product is CASSPLTSGTHEQYF.

The sample holds one count of this clone. V usage is TRBV4-1 and J usage is TRBJ2-1; 10 bases map to TRBD2. In germline, CDR1 is MGHRA, CDR2 YSYEKL. This CDR3 comprises 15 residues. J was trimmed by 10 bases and V by 0 bases; bases with no gene match: 6. The CDR3 sequence: CASSQDTSGAREQFF. The CDR3 coding sequence is TGCGCCAGCAGCCAAGATACTAGCGGGGCTCGGGAGCAGTTCTTC.

This clone was observed a few times. This rearrangement joins TRBV7-9 to TRBJ2-1; 7 bases map to TRBD1. After removal of 8 bases from V and 3 bases from J, the junction contained 4 bases not matched to a gene. The CDR3 is 13 residues long. From germline, CDR1 is SEHNR and CDR2 FQNEAQ (reference sequence). DNA of the CDR3: TGTGCCAGCGGCAGACAGGGCTACAATGAGCAGTTCTTC. Its translation is CASGRQGYNEQFF.